The clone carrying this T cell receptor (beta chain) came up a few times. No antigen is known for it. This sample is part of a study of OX40 agonist ivuxolimab in advanced cancers. Study background: Three patients got partial responses; one had hepatocellular carcinoma and two had cutaneous melanoma. Study-wide findings and caveats: Nonresponders included some who also had low normalized T-cell clonal expansion.

The CDR3 totals 12 residues. Trimming shortened V by 0 bases and J by 3 bases, and 3 bases separated the two germline ends. Germline-derived CDR1 and CDR2 are SGHRS and YFSETQ. Exclusion applied to patients with autoimmune disease history or systemic immunosuppression. Method: immunoSEQ multiplex PCR; TCRdb's copy keeps in-frame clones and lacks some. The sample lists more than 75,000 clones; roughly 93% were seen once. The chain is built from TRBV5-1 and TRBJ1-1, with D hard to call. The source was CD4+ or CD8+ T cells sorted from blood, collected in a trial of the OX40 agonist ivuxolimab. This receptor was taken from an adult with an advanced solid tumor such as melanoma, head and neck, liver or kidney cancer. The CDR3 nucleotides are TGCGCCAGCAGCTTGGGGGACACTGAAGCTTTCTTT. Translation: CASSLGDTEAFF.